This T cell receptor (beta chain) was obtained from a study of identical twins. MiXCR, applied by TCRdb to the 5' RACE reads, yields one record per CDR3 protein. The sample contains 410,000 or so distinct CDR3 sequences, less than 20% of which appear only once. Germline assignment: CDR1 LGHNA and CDR2 YNFKEQ. V was clipped by 0 bases and J by 2 bases; unmatched bases: 9. This CDR3 contains 18 residues. The chain is built from TRBV4-2 and TRBJ2-3, with 9 bases matching TRBD2. Sequenced sample: naive T cells sorted from blood. The TCR originated in a man aged 45-60 years in good health. The CDR3: CASSQEKRGVLFTDTQYF. The CDR3 coding sequence is TGTGCCAGCAGCCAAGAAAAGCGGGGGGTCCTCTTCACAGATACGCAGTATTTT.